This TCR beta chain was sequenced during a study of cytomegalovirus exposure and HLA in healthy donors. Study-wide results and limits: Later on, analysis showed that most CMV-associated TCR beta chains appeared to be HLA-restricted.

This CDR3 is 15 amino acids long. Germline CDR1 and CDR2: MRHNA and SNTAGT. After removal of 0 bases from V and 4 bases from J, the junction contained 4 bases not matched to a gene. Regarding this clone: Antigen: not known.

The study ran its PCR with 60 Vbeta and 13 Jbeta primers. Libraries were prepared by immunoSEQ multiplex PCR; TCRdb keeps only in-frame clonotypes and omits some of them. The top ten clones hold roughly 3.7% of a sample with about 160,000 clones, about 80% of them seen once. The source material was PBMCs. The rearrangement links TRBV6-4 to TRBJ2-7; 9 bases are shared with TRBD1. This TCR was sampled from a man aged 25 to 40 in good health and CMV-seropositive. Here the CDR3 reads CASSDSRDRVYEQYF. CDR3 in DNA: TGTGCCAGCAGTGACTCAAGGGACAGGGTATACGAGCAGTACTTC.